This T cell receptor beta chain was captured in a study of brain T cells in children with intractable seizures. Generated by immunoSEQ multiplex PCR, the TCRdb table keeps only in-frame clones and is missing some. The repertoire consists of fewer than 150,000 clones, with around 94% occurring once and the leading ten covering roughly 4%. J was trimmed by 3 bases and V by 5 bases; bases with no gene match: 18. Germline V CDR1 and CDR2: MDHEN, SYDVKM. The CDR3 has 19 amino acids. Sequenced here: peripheral blood, sampled at surgery. This receptor was taken from a boy under two years old with hemimegalencephaly and intractable seizures. V and J are TRBV28 and TRBJ2-7; 11 nucleotides align to TRBD2. The CDR3 is CASSPILGLAGGSYYEQYF. The CDR3 DNA reads TGTGCCAGCAGTCCCATTTTGGGGCTAGCGGGAGGCTCCTACTACGAGCAGTACTTC.